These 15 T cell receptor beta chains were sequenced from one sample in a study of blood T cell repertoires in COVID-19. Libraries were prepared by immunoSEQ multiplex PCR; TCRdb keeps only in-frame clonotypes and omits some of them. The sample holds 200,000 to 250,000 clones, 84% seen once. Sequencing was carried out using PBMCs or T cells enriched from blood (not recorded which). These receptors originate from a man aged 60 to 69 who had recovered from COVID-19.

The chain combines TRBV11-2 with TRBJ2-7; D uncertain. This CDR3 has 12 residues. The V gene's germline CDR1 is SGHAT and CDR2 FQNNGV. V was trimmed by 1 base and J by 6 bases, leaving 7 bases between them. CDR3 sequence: CASSLVDFEQYF. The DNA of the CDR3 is TGTGCCAGCAGCTTAGTTGACTTCGAGCAGTACTTC.

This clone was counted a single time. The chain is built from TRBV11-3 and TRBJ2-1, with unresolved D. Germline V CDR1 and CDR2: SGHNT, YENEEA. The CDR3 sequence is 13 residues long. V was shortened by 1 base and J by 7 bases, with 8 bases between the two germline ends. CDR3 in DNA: TGTGCCAGCAGCTTAGGGCCAAGTAATGAGCAGTTCTTC. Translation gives CASSLGPSNEQFF.

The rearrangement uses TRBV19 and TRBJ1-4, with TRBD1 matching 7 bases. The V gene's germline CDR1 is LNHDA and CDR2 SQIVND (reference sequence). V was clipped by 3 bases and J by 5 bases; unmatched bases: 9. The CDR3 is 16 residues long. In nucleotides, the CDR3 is TGTGCCAGTAGTATCTGGGCGGCAGGGGGAAATGAAAAACTGTTTTTT. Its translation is CASSIWAAGGNEKLFF.

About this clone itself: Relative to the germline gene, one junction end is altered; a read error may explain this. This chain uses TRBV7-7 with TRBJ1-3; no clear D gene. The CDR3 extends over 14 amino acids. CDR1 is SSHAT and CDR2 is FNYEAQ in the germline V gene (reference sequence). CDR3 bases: TGTGCTAGCAGCCCATCTCCGGGGGGAAACACCATATATTTT. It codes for CASSPSPGGNTIYF.

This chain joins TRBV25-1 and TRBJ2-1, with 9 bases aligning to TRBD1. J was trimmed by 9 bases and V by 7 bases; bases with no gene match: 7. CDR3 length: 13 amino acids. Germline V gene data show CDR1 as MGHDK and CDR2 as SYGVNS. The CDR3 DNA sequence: TGTGCCAGCATCGACACAGGGGGCGGTGAGCAGTTCTTC. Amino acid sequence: CASIDTGGGEQFF. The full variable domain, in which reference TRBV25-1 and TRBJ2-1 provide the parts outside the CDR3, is EADIYQTPRYLVIGTGKKITLECSQTMGHDKMYWYQQDPGMELHLIHYSYGVNSTEKGDLSSESTVSRIRTEHFPLTLESARPSHTSQYLCASIDTGGGEQFFGPGTRLTVL.

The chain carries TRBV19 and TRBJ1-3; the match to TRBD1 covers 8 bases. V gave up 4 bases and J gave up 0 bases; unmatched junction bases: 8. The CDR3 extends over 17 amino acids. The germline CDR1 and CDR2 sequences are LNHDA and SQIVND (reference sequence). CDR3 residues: CASSKAGGPYSGNTIYF. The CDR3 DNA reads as TGTGCCAGTAGTAAGGCAGGGGGCCCCTACTCTGGAAACACCATATATTTT.

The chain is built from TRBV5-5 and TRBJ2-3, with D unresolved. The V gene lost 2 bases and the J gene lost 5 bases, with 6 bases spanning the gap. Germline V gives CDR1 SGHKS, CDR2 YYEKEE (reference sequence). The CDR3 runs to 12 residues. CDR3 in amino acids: CASSLSLDTQYF. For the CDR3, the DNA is TGTGCCAGCAGCTTATCGTTAGATACGCAGTATTTT.

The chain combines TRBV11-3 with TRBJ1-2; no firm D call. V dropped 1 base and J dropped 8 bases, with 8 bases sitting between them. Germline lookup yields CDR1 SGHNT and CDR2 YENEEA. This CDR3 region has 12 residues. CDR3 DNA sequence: TGTGCCAGCAGCTTAGGACCGGGGGGCTACACCTTC. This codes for CASSLGPGGYTF.

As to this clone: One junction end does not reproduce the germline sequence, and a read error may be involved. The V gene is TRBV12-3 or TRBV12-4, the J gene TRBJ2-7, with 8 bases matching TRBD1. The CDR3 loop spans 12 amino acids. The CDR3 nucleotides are TGTGCCAGCAGTGATTACCGGGACAGGCTAGACTTC. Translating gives CASSDYRDRLDF.

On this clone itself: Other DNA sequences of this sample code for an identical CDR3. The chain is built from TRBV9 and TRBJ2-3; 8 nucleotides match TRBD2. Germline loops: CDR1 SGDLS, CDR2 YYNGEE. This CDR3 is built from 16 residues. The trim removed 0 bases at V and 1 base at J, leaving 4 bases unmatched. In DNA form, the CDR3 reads TGTGCCAGCAGCGTAGGTGCGGGGGGTGGCACAGATACGCAGTATTTT. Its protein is CASSVGAGGGTDTQYF.

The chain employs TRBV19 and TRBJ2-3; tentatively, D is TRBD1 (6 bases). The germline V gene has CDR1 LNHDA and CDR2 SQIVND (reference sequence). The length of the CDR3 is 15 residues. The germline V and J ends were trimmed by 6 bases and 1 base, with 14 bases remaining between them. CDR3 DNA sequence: TGTGCCAGTAGAACAGGGTTCGGTGGCACAGATACGCAGTATTTT. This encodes CASRTGFGGTDTQYF.

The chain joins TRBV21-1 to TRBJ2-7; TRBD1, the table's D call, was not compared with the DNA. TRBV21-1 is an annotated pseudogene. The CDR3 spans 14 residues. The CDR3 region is CASSTPDTSYEQYF. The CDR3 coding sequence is TGTGCCAGCAGCACCCCGGACACGTCTTACGAGCAGTACTTC.

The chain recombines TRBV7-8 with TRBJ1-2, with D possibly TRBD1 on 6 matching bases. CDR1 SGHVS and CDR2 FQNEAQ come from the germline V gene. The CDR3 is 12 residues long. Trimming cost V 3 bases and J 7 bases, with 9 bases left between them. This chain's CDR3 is CASSLDSRGYTF. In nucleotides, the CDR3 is TGTGCCAGCAGCTTGGACAGTCGTGGCTACACCTTC.

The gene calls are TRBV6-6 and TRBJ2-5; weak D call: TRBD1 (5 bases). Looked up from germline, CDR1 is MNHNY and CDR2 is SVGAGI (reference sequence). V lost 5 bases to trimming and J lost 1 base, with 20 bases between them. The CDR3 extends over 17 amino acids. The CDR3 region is CASSLRGGQGPQETQYF. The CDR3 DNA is TGTGCCAGCAGTCTCCGAGGTGGGCAGGGTCCCCAAGAGACCCAGTACTTC.

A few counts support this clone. CDR3 sequence reads: CASSIRGVRRETQYF. The DNA of the CDR3 is TGCGCCAGCAGCATCCGCGGGGTTCGACGAGAGACCCAGTACTTC. The V and J genes are TRBV5-1 and TRBJ2-5, with a tentative D call TRBD2 (6 bases). Germline V gene lookup returns CDR1 SGHRS and CDR2 YFSETQ. With 4 bases removed from V and 4 bases from J, the gap between germline ends came to 17 bases. This CDR3 is 15 amino acids long.